The TCR beta chain under discussion was sequenced for a study of blood T cell repertoires in COVID-19. Study in general: From T cells, B-cell-depleted T cells, or PBMCs came the material, which was cDNA or gDNA.

Authors' methods: Nucleated cell number was recorded as an estimate derived from reference gene primer amplification. Clones were read by immunoSEQ multiplex PCR, and TCRdb kept only the in-frame ones, dropping some. Clone size and V and J calls were adopted from that table, with D and trimming inferred from the DNA. The sample holds about 400,000 clones; approximately 91% are singletons and the top ten take approximately 2%. Each participant's cohort was designated according to participant-reported clinical history. CDR1 and CDR2 from the germline V gene are SNHLY and FYNNEI. This CDR3 is built from 15 residues. After removal of 10 bases from V and 3 bases from J, the junction contained 13 bases not matched to a gene.

This rearrangement joins TRBV2 to TRBJ1-2, with TRBD1 matching 8 bases. This receptor was obtained from a woman aged 40 to 55 with acute COVID-19. The source material was PBMCs or T cells enriched from blood (not recorded which). The CDR3, as DNA: TGTGCCACCCAAAGGGAATCGACAGGGGACTATGGCTACACCTTC. Protein: CATQRESTGDYGYTF.